These 3 T cell receptor beta chains were all obtained from the same sample, sequenced in a study of blood T cell repertoires in COVID-19. The protocol was immunoSEQ multiplex PCR, while the TCRdb copy is restricted to in-frame clones and leaves out a portion. The table includes hundreds of thousands of clones, approximately 90% detected once. The sequenced sample was peripheral blood. These receptors were taken from a woman aged 60 to 75 with acute or convalescent COVID-19.

J is TRBJ2-7 and V is TRBV28; 7 nucleotides line up with TRBD1. Looked up from germline, CDR1 is MDHEN and CDR2 is SYDVKM. V was clipped by 10 bases and J by 3 bases; unmatched bases: 9. The CDR3 spans 13 residues. Here the CDR3 DNA reads TGTGCCACCCACCGGGACAGAGGCTACGAGCAGTACTTC. This codes for CATHRDRGYEQYF. Together with reference TRBV28 and TRBJ2-7, the CDR3 gives the full variable domain: DVKVTQSSRYLVKRTGEKVFLECVQDMDHENMFWYRQDPGLGLRLIYFSYDVKMKEKGDIPEGYSVSREKKERFSLILESASTNQTSMYLCATHRDRGYEQYFGPGTRLTVT.

The CDR3 protein is CAWSPGRWGSNQPQHF. For the CDR3, the DNA is TGTGCCTGGTCCCCGGGGAGATGGGGTAGCAATCAGCCCCAGCATTTT. The gene calls are TRBV30 and TRBJ1-5; no definite D call. V was trimmed by 5 bases and J by 0 bases, leaving 17 bases between them. The CDR3 is made up of 16 amino acids. Germline V CDR1 and CDR2: GTSNPN, SVGIG (reference sequence).

The rearrangement uses TRBV30 and TRBJ1-6; 7 nucleotides line up with TRBD1. The CDR3 loop spans 12 amino acids. Trimming took 1 base from V and 10 from J; bases not matched to a gene: 1. CDR1 and CDR2 (germline): GTSNPN, SVGIG (reference sequence). CDR3 in amino acids: CAWSAGGSPLHF. The CDR3, as DNA: TGTGCCTGGAGTGCAGGGGGGTCACCCCTCCACTTT. Full variable domain (outside the CDR3, taken from reference TRBV30 and TRBJ1-6): SQTIHQWPATLVQPVGSPLSLECTVEGTSNPNLYWYRQAAGRGLQLLFYSVGIGQISSEVPQNLSASRPQDRQFILSSKKLLLSDSGFYLCAWSAGGSPLHFGNGTRLTVT.